This passage covers 32 T cell receptor beta chains from one sample sequenced in a study of blood T cell repertoires in COVID-19. Sequencing was performed with immunoSEQ multiplex PCR; in TCRdb, only in-frame clones are kept and a portion is missing. The sample yields some 87,000 clones, under 90% seen once. The specimen sequenced was peripheral blood. The receptors were sampled from a woman in her 70s with acute or convalescent COVID-19.

This rearrangement joins TRBV28 to TRBJ2-1; tentative D call: TRBD2 (5 bases). Per germline, CDR1 MDHEN and CDR2 SYDVKM. The CDR3 length is 14 residues. Trimming removed 2 bases from V and 0 bases from J, with 5 bases in between. The CDR3 bases are TGTGCCAGCAGTTTAACTAGCTCCTACAATGAGCAGTTCTTC. Translated, it gives CASSLTSSYNEQFF.

The J gene is TRBJ1-1, the V gene TRBV11-2, with 7 nucleotides matching TRBD1. The CDR3 contains 14 residues. Germline V CDR1 and CDR2: SGHAT, FQNNGV. The V gene end was trimmed by 5 bases and the J gene end by 5 bases; junction bases not matched to a gene: 8. CDR3: CASSHGQEVTEAFF. CDR3 DNA: TGTGCCAGCAGCCACGGACAGGAGGTGACTGAAGCTTTCTTT. The complete variable domain, with remaining parts taken from reference TRBV11-2 and TRBJ1-1, reads EAGVAQSPRYKIIEKRQSVAFWCNPISGHATLYWYQQILGQGPKLLIQFQNNGVVDDSQLPKDRFSAERLKGVDSTLKIQPAKLEDSAVYLCASSHGQEVTEAFFGQGTRLTVV.

The count of this clone is one. The chain links TRBV10-2 to TRBJ2-7, with a weak D call TRBD2 (5 bases). The CDR3 covers 14 residues. V lost 10 bases, J lost 0 bases, and 16 bases lay in between. Germline CDR1 reads WSHSY; CDR2 reads SAAADI. DNA for the CDR3: TGCGCCACCCGGGAATCGGGGTTCTCCTACGAGCAGTACTTC. Protein sequence: CATRESGFSYEQYF.

V and J are TRBV7-2 and TRBJ2-1, with D possibly matching TRBD2 (6 bases). Trimming left V 2 bases short and J 14 bases short, with 25 bases between. This CDR3 contains 16 residues. Per the germline V gene, CDR1 is SGHTA and CDR2 is FQGNSA. CDR3 coding DNA: TGTGCCAGCAGCTTATCCACCCCTGGCGGAGGGGACCCGGAGTTCTTC. Amino acids: CASSLSTPGGGDPEFF.

The chain has TRBV7-2 and TRBJ1-2, with a tentative D call TRBD1 (5 bases). V was clipped by 11 bases and J by 5 bases, with 15 bases between them. CDR1 is SGHTA and CDR2 is FQGNSA in the germline V gene. The CDR3 runs to 12 residues. CDR3 amino acids: CASGGNSYGYTF. CDR3 DNA sequence: TGTGCCTCCGGGGGGAACTCATATGGCTACACCTTC.

The sample holds one count of this clone. The CDR3 sequence is CATSLGTVNEKLFF. DNA for the CDR3: TGTGCCACCAGCCTCGGGACTGTTAATGAAAAACTGTTTTTT. The V call is TRBV15, the J call TRBJ1-4; TRBD1 is a possible D gene (5 bases). Germline lookup yields CDR1 LNHNV and CDR2 YYDKDF (reference sequence). CDR3 size: 14 residues. Trimming pared 5 bases from V and 4 bases from J, leaving 11 bases between.

This rearrangement joins TRBV5-6 to TRBJ2-7; 8 bases fit TRBD2. V trimming: 4 bases; J trimming: 0 bases; junction bases outside the gene matches: 6. CDR1 and CDR2 from the germline V gene are SGHDT and YYEEEE. The CDR3 sequence is 15 residues long. The CDR3 DNA is TGTGCCAGCAGCCCCCCGGGAGGGAGCTCCTACGAGCAGTACGTC. It yields the protein CASSPPGGSSYEQYV.

V gene TRBV5-6 combines with J gene TRBJ1-2, with a tentative D call TRBD1 (5 bases). Germline CDR1 reads SGHDT; CDR2 reads YYEEEE. V lost 7 bases and J 2 bases, leaving 15 bases between the germline ends. The CDR3 sequence is 14 residues long. CDR3 loop: CASSQGSANYGYTF. CDR3 DNA: TGTGCCAGCTCCCAGGGTTCTGCGAACTATGGCTACACCTTC.

This clone showed up just a few times. The V call is TRBV3-1 (or the pseudogene TRBV3-2), the J call TRBJ2-1, with 7 positions matching TRBD2. The V gene's germline CDR1 is LGHDT and CDR2 YNNKEL (reference sequence). This CDR3 region has 15 residues. V gave up 0 bases and J gave up 4 bases; unmatched junction bases: 3. CDR3 DNA: TGTGCCAGCAGCCAAGAACTAGCGAAGTACAATGAGCAGTTCTTC. As protein: CASSQELAKYNEQFF.

This clone has a single count. The J gene is TRBJ2-2, the V gene TRBV19, with 8 bases lining up with TRBD2. Germline V gives CDR1 LNHDA, CDR2 SQIVND (reference sequence). There are 17 residues in the CDR3. J gave up 2 bases and V 6 bases, and 11 bases lay outside the gene matches. The CDR3 protein is CASSRGRGGQNTGELFF. CDR3 DNA sequence: TGTGCCAGTAGCAGAGGGCGCGGGGGGCAAAACACCGGGGAGCTGTTTTTT.

The gene calls are TRBV5-1 and TRBJ2-3; TRBD2 aligns across 7 bases. The V and J ends lost 0 bases and 3 bases, in that order; junction bases with no gene match: 7. The germline gives CDR1 SGHRS, CDR2 YFSETQ. This CDR3 is built from 16 residues. The CDR3 loop reads CASSLVAGAGTDTQYF. Written as DNA, the CDR3 is TGCGCCAGCAGCTTGGTTGCGGGAGCGGGGACAGATACGCAGTATTTT.

The genes are TRBV12-3 or TRBV12-4 and TRBJ1-2; a possible D gene is TRBD1 (5 bases). V dropped 6 bases and J dropped 6 bases, with 14 bases sitting between them. This CDR3 spans 13 amino acids. The CDR3 bases are TGTGCCAGCAGCCGTTGGGGCAGTCATGGCTACACCTTC. Residues: CASSRWGSHGYTF.

The chain recombines TRBV27 with TRBJ2-3, with 8 positions matching TRBD2. Germline assignment: CDR1 MNHEY and CDR2 SMNVEV (reference sequence). The CDR3 consists of 17 residues. V dropped 1 base and J dropped 3; count of bases not matched to a gene: 9. The DNA of the CDR3 is TGTGCCAGCAGTTTATTGGGTAGCGGGAAGGTTACAGATACGCAGTATTTT. It codes for CASSLLGSGKVTDTQYF.

V is TRBV15 and J is TRBJ1-2, with 8 bases identical to TRBD1. After removal of 2 bases from V and 8 bases from J, the junction contained 10 bases not matched to a gene. CDR3 length equals 15 residues. Germline V lookup: CDR1 LNHNV, CDR2 YYDKDF (reference sequence). The CDR3 spells CATSRPTSGGWGYTF. The CDR3 nucleotides read TGTGCCACCAGCAGACCTACCTCAGGGGGCTGGGGCTACACCTTC.

This chain connects TRBV19 to TRBJ1-2, with 8 bases identical to TRBD1. Trimming at V came to 4 bases and at J to 8 bases, leaving 12 bases not matched to a gene. This CDR3 region has 15 residues. Germline V lookup: CDR1 LNHDA, CDR2 SQIVND (reference sequence). In DNA, the CDR3 is TGTGCCAGTAGTACCACGAAATGGACAGGGCGAGGCTACACCTTC. Amino acid sequence: CASSTTKWTGRGYTF. Combining the CDR3 with reference TRBV19 and TRBJ1-2 gives the whole variable domain DGGITQSPKYLFRKEGQNVTLSCEQNLNHDAMYWYRQDPGQGLRLIYYSQIVNDFQKGDIAEGYSVSREKKESFPLTVTSAQKNPTAFYLCASSTTKWTGRGYTFGSGTRLTVV.

This clone came up once. The chain is built from TRBV19 and TRBJ1-1; 8 nucleotides match TRBD1. CDR3 size: 15 residues. V lost 8 bases to trimming and J lost 7 bases; unmatched junction nucleotides: 15. CDR1 LNHDA and CDR2 SQIVND come from the germline V gene (reference sequence). CDR3 sequence (DNA): TGTGCCAGTCTTAGTAAATGGACAGGGTCAAGTGAAGCTTTCTTT. This gives the protein CASLSKWTGSSEAFF.

The CDR3 nucleotides are TGCGCCAGCAGCTGGGGGAGATCGGGACAGGGCGGCGGCTACACCTTC. It encodes CASSWGRSGQGGGYTF. This rearrangement joins TRBV5-1 to TRBJ1-2; 9 nucleotides line up with TRBD1. Germline V gene sequence: CDR1 SGHRS, CDR2 YFSETQ. Unmatched junction bases numbered 14, after V lost 3 bases and J lost 8 bases. CDR3 length equals 16 residues.

V gene TRBV7-9 combines with J gene TRBJ1-6, with 9 bases lining up with TRBD1. Per the germline V gene, CDR1 is SEHNR and CDR2 is FQNEAQ (reference sequence). After removal of 5 bases from V and 11 bases from J, the junction contained 10 bases not matched to a gene. The length of the CDR3 is 15 residues. CDR3 bases: TGTGCCAGCAGCGACCTCGGACAGGGGAGGACACCCCTCCACTTT. Translating gives CASSDLGQGRTPLHF. Drawing the rest from reference TRBV7-9 and TRBJ1-6, the complete variable domain is DTGVSQNPRHKITKRGQNVTFRCDPISEHNRLYWYRQTLGQGPEFLTYFQNEAQLEKSRLLSDRFSAERPKGSFSTLEIQRTEQGDSAMYLCASSDLGQGRTPLHFGNGTRLTVT.

The chain uses TRBV28 and TRBJ1-6; TRBD1 agrees at 8 bases. Germline loops: CDR1 MDHEN, CDR2 SYDVKM. Trimming removed 6 bases from V and 9 bases from J; junction bases left unmatched: 10. The CDR3 is 15 residues long. DNA of the CDR3: TGTGCCAGCAGACCCTCCGGACAGGGAGTTTCACCCCTCCACTTT. It encodes CASRPSGQGVSPLHF.

This rearrangement joins TRBV19 to TRBJ2-7; the D gene is possibly TRBD2 (5 bases). Germline assignment: CDR1 LNHDA and CDR2 SQIVND (reference sequence). The germline V and J ends were trimmed by 1 base and 2 bases, with 12 bases remaining between them. There are 15 residues in the CDR3. CDR3 amino acids: CASSIGAGVPYEQYF. The CDR3 DNA sequence: TGTGCCAGTAGTATAGGGGCCGGGGTTCCCTACGAGCAGTACTTC.

The chain couples TRBV9 to TRBJ1-3, with a tentative D call TRBD1 (5 bases). In germline, CDR1 is SGDLS, CDR2 YYNGEE. V was pared by 0 bases and J by 0 bases, with 10 bases between. This CDR3 spans 16 amino acids. CDR3 region: CASSVAHRFSGNTIYF. The CDR3 DNA sequence: TGTGCCAGCAGCGTAGCTCACAGGTTCTCTGGAAACACCATATATTTT.

The CDR3 DNA reads TGTGCCAGTAGTCCCCGGGACAGGGAGGATGGCTACACCTTC. Protein: CASSPRDREDGYTF. The J gene is TRBJ1-2, the V gene TRBV19; 9 bases map to TRBD1. Germline V gene sequence: CDR1 LNHDA, CDR2 SQIVND (reference sequence). The ends lost 5 bases at V and 6 bases at J; junction bases unmatched: 7. There are 14 residues in the CDR3. The full variable domain, with the rest looked up from reference TRBV19 and TRBJ1-2, is DGGITQSPKYLFRKEGQNVTLSCEQNLNHDAMYWYRQDPGQGLRLIYYSQIVNDFQKGDIAEGYSVSREKKESFPLTVTSAQKNPTAFYLCASSPRDREDGYTFGSGTRLTVV.

The V call is TRBV27, the J call TRBJ2-6, with 7 bases matching TRBD1. Trimming at V came to 2 bases and at J to 0 bases, leaving 10 bases not matched to a gene. CDR1 is MNHEY and CDR2 is SMNVEV in the germline V gene (reference sequence). The CDR3 is 19 amino acids. The CDR3 coding sequence is TGTGCCAGCAGTTTAACACCTACAGGGGCGAGCTCTGGGGCCAACGTCCTGACTTTC. Residues: CASSLTPTGASSGANVLTF.

The rearrangement joins TRBV3-1 (or the pseudogene TRBV3-2) to TRBJ2-2; D not resolved. The CDR3 runs to 15 residues. Trimming cost V 8 bases and J 7 bases, with 20 bases left between them. Germline CDR1 LGHDT, CDR2 YNNKEL (reference sequence). CDR3 coding DNA: TGTGCCAGCGGAAAGACCATTCGAGGTGGCGGGGAGCTGTTTTTT. Its protein product is CASGKTIRGGGELFF.

The chain has TRBV9 and TRBJ1-1; weak D call: TRBD1 (6 bases). Germline loops: CDR1 SGDLS, CDR2 YYNGEE. The CDR3 runs 16 residues. V gave up 0 bases and J gave up 3 bases, with 15 bases separating them. CDR3 DNA sequence: TGTGCCAGCAGCGTAGGTCAGGGGATTGAGGACACTGAAGCTTTCTTT. Translating gives CASSVGQGIEDTEAFF.

The chain combines TRBV6-5 with TRBJ1-2, with a weak D call TRBD1 (5 bases). Germline V gene data show CDR1 as MNHEY and CDR2 as SVGAGI. This CDR3 has 15 amino acids. V was trimmed by 5 bases and J by 4 bases, leaving 17 bases between them. As DNA, the CDR3 is TGTGCCAGCAGTCCCCTCCGGACGGGACTCTATGGCTACACCTTC. It yields the protein CASSPLRTGLYGYTF.

In this sample, this clone turned up a few times. The V gene is TRBV20-1, the J gene TRBJ1-5, with a possible D match to TRBD1 (5 bases). Germline V gives CDR1 DFQATT, CDR2 SNEGSKA (reference sequence). V shed 6 bases and J shed 4 bases, with 16 bases lying between them. The CDR3 covers 14 residues. The chain's CDR3 is CSASNQGGNQPQHF. For the CDR3, the DNA is TGCAGTGCCAGTAATCAGGGAGGGAATCAGCCCCAGCATTTT.

This rearrangement joins TRBV5-1 to TRBJ2-5, with unresolved D. Trimming took 0 bases from V and 0 from J, leaving 6 bases between them. CDR3 length equals 14 residues. Germline CDR1 SGHRS, CDR2 YFSETQ. Written as DNA, the CDR3 is TGCGCCAGCAGCTTGGTATCAGACCAAGAGACCCAGTACTTC. Translation: CASSLVSDQETQYF.

The chain has TRBV6-5 and TRBJ1-4; no clear D. Trimming shortened V by 6 bases and J by 3 bases, and 8 bases separated the two germline ends. The CDR3 extends over 13 amino acids. Per the germline V gene, CDR1 is MNHEY and CDR2 is SVGAGI. CDR3 sequence (DNA): TGTGCCAGCAGCACCGGGGCTAATGAAAAACTGTTTTTT. It encodes CASSTGANEKLFF.

The rearrangement joins TRBV6-5 to TRBJ1-2; D may be TRBD1 (6 bases). CDR1 MNHEY and CDR2 SVGAGI come from the germline V gene. The V gene lost 11 bases and the J gene lost 8 bases, with 18 bases spanning the gap. This CDR3 has 12 residues. The CDR3 sequence is CACTTGQLGYTF. CDR3 in DNA: TGTGCCTGCACTACTGGACAGCTAGGCTACACCTTC.

V usage is TRBV27 and J usage is TRBJ2-1, with 8 bases lining up with TRBD2. The CDR3 loop spans 17 amino acids. CDR1 is MNHEY and CDR2 is SMNVEV in the germline V gene (reference sequence). V gave up 4 bases and J gave up 0 bases; unmatched junction bases: 8. CDR3 bases: TGTGCCAGCAGTTCCTCTACTAGCGGAAGCTCCTACAATGAGCAGTTCTTC. Translation: CASSSSTSGSSYNEQFF.

In this sample, this clone turned up once. The chain is built from TRBV6-1 and TRBJ1-1; D perhaps matches TRBD1 (5 bases). CDR1 and CDR2 from the germline V gene are MNHNS and SASEGT. V was shortened by 3 bases and J by 1 base, with 9 bases between the two germline ends. This CDR3 contains 14 residues. The CDR3 protein is CASSESRGNTEAFF. The CDR3, as DNA: TGTGCCAGCAGTGAGTCTAGGGGGAACACTGAAGCTTTCTTT.